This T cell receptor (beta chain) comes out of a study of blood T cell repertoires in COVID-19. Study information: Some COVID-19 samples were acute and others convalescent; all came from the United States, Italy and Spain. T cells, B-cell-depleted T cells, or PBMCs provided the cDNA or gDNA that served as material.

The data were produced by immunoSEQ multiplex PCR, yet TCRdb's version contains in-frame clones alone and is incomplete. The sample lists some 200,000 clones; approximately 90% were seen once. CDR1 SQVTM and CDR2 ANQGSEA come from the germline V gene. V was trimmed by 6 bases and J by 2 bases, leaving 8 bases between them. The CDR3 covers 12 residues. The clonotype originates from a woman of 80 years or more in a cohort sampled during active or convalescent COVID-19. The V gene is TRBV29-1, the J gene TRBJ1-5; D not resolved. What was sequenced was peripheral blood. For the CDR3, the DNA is TGCAGCGTCCAGGATGGCAATCAGCCCCAGCATTTT. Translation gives CSVQDGNQPQHF.